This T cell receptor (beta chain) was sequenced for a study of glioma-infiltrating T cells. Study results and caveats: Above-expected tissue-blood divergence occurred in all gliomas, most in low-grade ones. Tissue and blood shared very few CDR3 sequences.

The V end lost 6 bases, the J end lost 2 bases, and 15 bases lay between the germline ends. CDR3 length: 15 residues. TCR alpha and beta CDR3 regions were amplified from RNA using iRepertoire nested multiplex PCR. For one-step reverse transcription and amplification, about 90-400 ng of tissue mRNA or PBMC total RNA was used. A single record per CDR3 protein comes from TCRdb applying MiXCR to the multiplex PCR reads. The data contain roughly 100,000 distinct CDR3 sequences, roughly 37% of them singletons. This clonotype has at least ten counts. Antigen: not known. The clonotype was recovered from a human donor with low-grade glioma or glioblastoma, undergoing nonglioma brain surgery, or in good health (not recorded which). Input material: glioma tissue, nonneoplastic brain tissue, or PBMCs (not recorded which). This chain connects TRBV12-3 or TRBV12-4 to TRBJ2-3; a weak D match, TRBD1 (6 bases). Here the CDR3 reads CASSTTGILTDTQYF. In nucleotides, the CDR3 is TGTGCCAGCAGCACGACAGGTATACTCACAGATACGCAGTATTTT.